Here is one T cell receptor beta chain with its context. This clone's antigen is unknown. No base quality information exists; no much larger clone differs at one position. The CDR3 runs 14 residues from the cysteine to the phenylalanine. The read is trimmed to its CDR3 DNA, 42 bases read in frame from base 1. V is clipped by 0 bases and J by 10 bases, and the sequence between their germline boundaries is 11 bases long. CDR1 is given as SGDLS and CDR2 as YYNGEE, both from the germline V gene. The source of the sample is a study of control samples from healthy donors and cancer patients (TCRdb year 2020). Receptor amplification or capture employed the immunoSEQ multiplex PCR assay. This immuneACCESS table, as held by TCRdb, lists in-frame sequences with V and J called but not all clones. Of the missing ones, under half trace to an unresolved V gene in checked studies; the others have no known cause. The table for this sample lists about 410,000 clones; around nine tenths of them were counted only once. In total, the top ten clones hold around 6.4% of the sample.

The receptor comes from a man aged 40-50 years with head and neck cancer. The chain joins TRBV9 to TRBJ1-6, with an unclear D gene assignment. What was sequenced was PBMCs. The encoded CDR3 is CASSVDKLGSPLHF. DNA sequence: TGTGCCAGCAGCGTAGATAAACTGGGGTCACCCCTCCACTTT.